This TCR beta chain was identified during a study of identifying expanded T cells in peripheral blood. Assay: immunoSEQ multiplex PCR; the TCRdb copy retains only in-frame clones and omits some. The sample has around 91,000 clones, approximately 88% seen once. Input material: blood. The sequence was collected from a person aged 18 to 75 in good health.

CDR3 sequence (DNA): TGTGCCAGCAGCGTAGCACAGCATAACTATGGCTACACCTTC. Its protein product is CASSVAQHNYGYTF. The chain links TRBV9 to TRBJ1-2; D is uncertain. Germline-derived CDR1 and CDR2 are SGDLS and YYNGEE. V shed 0 bases and J shed 1 base, with 7 bases lying between them. The length of the CDR3 is 14 residues.